One sample yielded the 17 T cell receptor beta chains listed below, sequenced in a study of response to subunit inactivated influenza vaccine. TCRdb itself ran the RT-PCR reads through MiXCR, one entry per CDR3 protein. The table includes some 300,000 distinct CDR3 sequences, 20% to 25% detected once. Sequencing was performed on PBMCs from blood, taken less than 22 months after vaccination. The receptors were gathered from a man between 50 and 69 years old who received an inactivated influenza vaccine.

The chain employs TRBV5-1 and TRBJ1-6; D may be TRBD1 (5 bases). The length of the CDR3 is 15 residues. Germline assignment: CDR1 SGHRS and CDR2 YFSETQ. Between the trimmed V and J ends, which lost 4 bases and 6 bases, there was a span of 14 bases. Written as DNA, the CDR3 is TGCGCCAGCAGCCCCGGCGGGGGAATTAATTCACCCCTCCACTTT. Translated, it gives CASSPGGGINSPLHF.

This clonotype was seen only a few times. This chain uses TRBV11-2 with TRBJ2-1; D possibly corresponds to TRBD2 (6 bases). V was trimmed by 2 bases and J by 9 bases, leaving 14 bases between them. The CDR3 covers 14 residues. From germline, CDR1 is SGHAT and CDR2 FQNNGV. CDR3 bases: TGTGCCAGCAGCTTAAGACCCGTCGGGGGTGAGCAGTTCTTC. This encodes CASSLRPVGGEQFF.

This clonotype has only a few counts. The rearrangement uses TRBV11-2 and TRBJ2-7, with 13 nucleotides matching TRBD2. This CDR3 spans 17 amino acids. The junction had 9 bases not matched to a gene; V was cut back by 6 bases and J by 1 base. The V gene's germline CDR1 is SGHAT and CDR2 FQNNGV. CDR3 region: CASRPGLAGRGSYEQYF. As DNA, the CDR3 is TGTGCCAGCAGACCGGGACTAGCGGGGCGGGGTTCCTACGAGCAGTACTTC.

There are many counts of this clonotype. V and J are TRBV12-3 or TRBV12-4 and TRBJ1-2; possible D gene TRBD1, 5 bases. This CDR3 has 15 residues. Trimming removed 1 base at V and 4 bases at J, with 13 bases between. In nucleotides, the CDR3 is TGTGCCAGCAGTTTAGGCGCCGGGACTGGCTATGGCTACACCTTC. Translation: CASSLGAGTGYGYTF.

The chain carries TRBV3-1 and TRBJ2-7; perhaps TRBD2 as D (6 bases). Germline CDR1 LGHDT, CDR2 YNNKEL (reference sequence). CDR3 length: 16 residues. V lost 1 base and J lost 2, with 15 bases in between. CDR3: CASSQGTTSTPYEQYF. The CDR3 nucleotides are TGTGCCAGCAGCCAAGGGACTACCTCAACCCCCTACGAGCAGTACTTC.

The chain recombines TRBV2 with TRBJ2-2; possibly TRBD2 for D (5 bases). Germline V gives CDR1 SNHLY, CDR2 FYNNEI. The CDR3 contains 15 residues. The V and J ends lost 2 bases and 2 bases respectively, with 9 bases between them. The CDR3 nucleotides read TGTGCCAGCAGTGAAACCGGGGTCAACACCGGGGAGCTGTTTTTT. Its protein is CASSETGVNTGELFF.

This clonotype has a single count. The J gene is TRBJ1-5, the V gene TRBV4-3; no firm D call. V lost 1 base and J lost 7, with 8 bases in between. Per germline, CDR1 LGHNA and CDR2 YSLEER. This CDR3 is built from 13 residues. The CDR3 bases are TGCGCCAGCAGCCAAGGGACGAGGCAGCCCCAGCATTTT. Translation gives CASSQGTRQPQHF.

The chain couples TRBV20-1 to TRBJ1-1; 8 nucleotides align to TRBD1. CDR3 length equals 15 residues. J lost 4 bases, V lost 4 bases, and 11 bases had no gene match. From germline, CDR1 is DFQATT and CDR2 SNEGSKA (reference sequence). The CDR3 sequence: CSAKWTRTGLTEAFF. The CDR3 DNA follows: TGCAGTGCTAAGTGGACCAGGACAGGGCTCACTGAAGCTTTCTTT.

The rearrangement links TRBV6-1 to TRBJ2-2; 7 nucleotides match TRBD1. The V gene's germline CDR1 is MNHNS and CDR2 SASEGT. Germline trimming cut 3 bases from V and 7 bases from J; bases unmatched to any gene: 2. The CDR3 is 13 residues long. CDR3 loop: CASSDRGIGELFF. CDR3 bases: TGTGCCAGCAGTGACAGGGGGATCGGGGAGCTGTTTTTT.

The genes are TRBV7-2 and TRBJ2-4; 13 bases map to TRBD2. CDR3 length: 22 residues. Germline V lookup: CDR1 SGHTA, CDR2 FQGNSA. After removal of 3 bases from V and 1 base from J, the junction contained 18 bases not matched to a gene. In DNA form, the CDR3 reads TGTGCCAGCAGCTTTATCAGTCTAACGGGACTAGCGGGGCCACCGGCCAAAAACATTCAGTACTTC. This translates into CASSFISLTGLAGPPAKNIQYF.

The chain recombines TRBV11-2 with TRBJ2-1, with 10 positions matching TRBD1. The V segment lost 5 bases and the J segment 4 bases; nucleotides outside the gene matches: 8. This CDR3 is built from 16 residues. Germline V gene sequence: CDR1 SGHAT, CDR2 FQNNGV. The DNA of the CDR3 is TGTGCCAGCAGCCCGACCGGGACAGGGGTATACAATGAGCAGTTCTTC. Translating it yields CASSPTGTGVYNEQFF.

This clonotype was seen many times. The chain combines TRBV7-6 with TRBJ2-1; no reliable D call. Germline lookup yields CDR1 SGHVS and CDR2 FNYEAQ. V was clipped by 1 base and J by 3 bases, with 10 bases between them. This CDR3 has 15 amino acids. This CDR3 is CASSLELAHYNEQFF. The CDR3 coding sequence is TGTGCCAGCAGCTTAGAACTGGCTCACTACAATGAGCAGTTCTTC.

The chain recombines TRBV4-1 with TRBJ2-3; D uncertain. Trimming removed 1 base at V and 0 bases at J, with 8 bases between. CDR1 is MGHRA, CDR2 YSYEKL, per germline. The CDR3 is 15 residues long. CDR3 in DNA: TGCGCCAGCAGCCAAGGACCGACCAGCACAGATACGCAGTATTTT. It encodes CASSQGPTSTDTQYF.

This clonotype has only a few counts. The CDR3 region has the DNA TGCAGCTACCGGGACGGGGGCGCGATATCTGAAGCTTTCTTT. Translating gives CSYRDGGAISEAFF. The chain links TRBV29-1 to TRBJ1-1, with D possibly TRBD1 on 6 matching bases. In germline, CDR1 is SQVTM, CDR2 ANQGSEA. Trimming took off 8 bases at V and 6 bases at J, with 22 bases between the two ends. The CDR3 consists of 14 residues.

This clonotype was found a few times. The V call is TRBV5-1, the J call TRBJ2-2; the match to TRBD1 covers 9 bases. The CDR3 loop spans 16 amino acids. V was pared by 4 bases and J by 3 bases, with 7 bases of the junction left unmatched. Germline V gene data show CDR1 as SGHRS and CDR2 as YFSETQ. CDR3 coding DNA: TGCGCCAGCAGCCTTACAGGGGGCAGAGACACCGGGGAGCTGTTTTTT. It encodes CASSLTGGRDTGELFF.

This clonotype was recorded many times. The chain couples TRBV4-1 to TRBJ1-2, with D unclear. This CDR3 has 12 amino acids. Deletions cut 1 base from V and 8 bases from J, with 8 bases between. Germline loops: CDR1 MGHRA, CDR2 YSYEKL. The CDR3, as DNA: TGCGCCAGCAGCCAAGTTTCCGGCGGCTACACCTTC. This sequence encodes CASSQVSGGYTF.

The J gene is TRBJ1-1, the V gene TRBV7-8; a weak D match, TRBD1 (5 bases). The CDR3 length is 17 residues. The germline V and J ends were trimmed by 2 bases and 5 bases, with 21 bases remaining between them. Per the germline V gene, CDR1 is SGHVS and CDR2 is FQNEAQ. CDR3 DNA sequence: TGTGCCAGCAGCTTAAATTTTATGGGAGGGGCGAGAACTGAAGCTTTCTTT. Translation gives CASSLNFMGGARTEAFF.